This record looks at one TCR beta chain sequence and its context. Some clones are missing from TCRdb's copy, which holds only in-frame ones; the method was immunoSEQ multiplex PCR. There are 180,000 or so clones in the sample; roughly nine tenths occur only once, and 2% to 3% lies in the top ten. This record comes from a study of cytomegalovirus exposure and HLA in healthy donors. J lost 5 bases, V lost 6 bases, and 13 bases had no gene match. This CDR3 has 17 residues. Germline CDR1 MGHRA, CDR2 YSYEKL. The V and J genes are TRBV4-1 and TRBJ1-1, with TRBD1 matching 12 bases. The sequenced sample consisted of PBMCs. This clonotype was sampled from a young man in good health and CMV-seropositive. This CDR3 is CASRRSRDRGLYTEAFF. CDR3 coding DNA: TGCGCCAGCAGACGAAGCCGGGACAGGGGGCTTTATACTGAAGCTTTCTTT.